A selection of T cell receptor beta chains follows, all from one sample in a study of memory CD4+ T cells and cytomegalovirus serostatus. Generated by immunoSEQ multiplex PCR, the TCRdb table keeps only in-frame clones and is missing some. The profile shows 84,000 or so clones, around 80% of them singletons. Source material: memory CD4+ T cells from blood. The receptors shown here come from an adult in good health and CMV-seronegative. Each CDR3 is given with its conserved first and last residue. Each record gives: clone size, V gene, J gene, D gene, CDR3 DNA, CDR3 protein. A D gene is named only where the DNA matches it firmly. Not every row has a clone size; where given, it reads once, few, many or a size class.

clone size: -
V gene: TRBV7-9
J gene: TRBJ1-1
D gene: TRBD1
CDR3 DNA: TGTGCCAGCAGCCCACAAATGGACAGGTGGAACACTGAAGCTTTCTTT
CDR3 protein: CASSPQMDRWNTEAFF

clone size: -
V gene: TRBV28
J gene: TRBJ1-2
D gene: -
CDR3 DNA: TGTGCCAGCAGCCCGGGACTGGGAGGCTACACCTTC
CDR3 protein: CASSPGLGGYTF

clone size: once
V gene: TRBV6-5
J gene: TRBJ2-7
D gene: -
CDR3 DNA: TGTGCCAGCAGTCCCTCCAGGGGCAGGGGCTACGAGCAGTACTTC
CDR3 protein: CASSPSRGRGYEQYF

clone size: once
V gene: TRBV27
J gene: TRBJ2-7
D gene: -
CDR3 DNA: TGTGCCAGCAAGGCCACGGGGCAGGGGCTGGTCGAGCAGTACTTC
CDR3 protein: CASKATGQGLVEQYF

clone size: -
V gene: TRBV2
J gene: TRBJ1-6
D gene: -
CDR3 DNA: TGTGCCAGCAGGGGGGTACAGGGTAATTCACCCCTCCACTTT
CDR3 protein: CASRGVQGNSPLHF

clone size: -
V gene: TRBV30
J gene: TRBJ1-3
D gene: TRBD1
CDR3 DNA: TGTGCCTGGGACAGGGAAGGTTATGGGAACACCATATATTTT
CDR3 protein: CAWDREGYGNTIYF

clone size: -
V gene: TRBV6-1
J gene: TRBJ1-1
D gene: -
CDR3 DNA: TGTGCCAGCACCCCTGGATCCGGGAACACTGAAGCTTTCTTT
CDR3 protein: CASTPGSGNTEAFF

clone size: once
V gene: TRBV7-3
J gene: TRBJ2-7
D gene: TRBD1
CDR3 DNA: TGTGCCAGCAGCTTAACCCGGACAGGCGCCTACGAGCAGTACTTC
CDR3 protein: CASSLTRTGAYEQYF

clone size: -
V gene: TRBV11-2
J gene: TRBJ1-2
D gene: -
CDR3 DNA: TGTGCCAGCAGTTTAACCGGGACAAATACTGGCTACACCTTC
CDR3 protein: CASSLTGTNTGYTF

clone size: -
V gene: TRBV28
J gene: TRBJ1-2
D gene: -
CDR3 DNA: TGTGCCAGCAGCACTCAATGGGGCTTAGGCCATGGCTACACCTTC
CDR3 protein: CASSTQWGLGHGYTF

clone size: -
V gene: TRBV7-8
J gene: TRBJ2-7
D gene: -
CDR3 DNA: TGTGCCAGCAGCTTAGGTTCCGGGGCTATCTCCTACGAGCAGTACTTC
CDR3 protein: CASSLGSGAISYEQYF

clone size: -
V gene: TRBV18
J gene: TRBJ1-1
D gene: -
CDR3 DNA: TGTGCCAGCTCACCACAGTTCGGGCGCACTGAAGCTTTCTTT
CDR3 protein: CASSPQFGRTEAFF

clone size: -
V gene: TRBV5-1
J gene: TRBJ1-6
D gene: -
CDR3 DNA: TGCGCCAGCAGCTTGGGGAGGGACGACTATAATTCACCCCTCCACTTT
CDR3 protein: CASSLGRDDYNSPLHF

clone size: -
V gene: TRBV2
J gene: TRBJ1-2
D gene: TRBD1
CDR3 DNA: TGTGCCAGCAAGGAATCGGGACAGGGGGACTATGGCTACACCTTC
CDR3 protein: CASKESGQGDYGYTF

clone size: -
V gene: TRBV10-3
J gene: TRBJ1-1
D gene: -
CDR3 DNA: TGTGCCATCAGTGAGTTGGGGAAAGCGGCTGAAGCTTTCTTT
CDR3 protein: CAISELGKAAEAFF

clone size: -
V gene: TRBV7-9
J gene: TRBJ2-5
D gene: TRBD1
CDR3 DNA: TGTGCCAGCAGCTCGGGACAGTGGGAGACCCAGTACTTC
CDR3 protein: CASSSGQWETQYF

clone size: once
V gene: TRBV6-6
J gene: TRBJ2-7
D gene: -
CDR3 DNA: TGTGCCAGCAGTTCCGGAGGGGGGACCGAGCAGTACTTC
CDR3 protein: CASSSGGGTEQYF

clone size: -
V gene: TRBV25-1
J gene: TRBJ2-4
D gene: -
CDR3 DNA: TGTGCCAGCAGTGAATGGGGCCTCAGGGTAGGAAAAAACATTCAGTACTTC
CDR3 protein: CASSEWGLRVGKNIQYF

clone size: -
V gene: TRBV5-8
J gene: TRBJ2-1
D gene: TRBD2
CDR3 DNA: TGTGCCAGCAGCCGGGGGGGCCTCCCCTACAATGAGCAGTTCTTC
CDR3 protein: CASSRGGLPYNEQFF

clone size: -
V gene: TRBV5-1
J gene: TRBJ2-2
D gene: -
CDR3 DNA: TGCGCCAGCAACCAGGGTGGAACCGGGGAGCTGTTTTTT
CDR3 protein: CASNQGGTGELFF

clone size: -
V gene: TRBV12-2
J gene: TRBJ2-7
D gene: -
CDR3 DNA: TGTGCAAGTCGCGATACGACGGCGACCGAAGACTACGAGCAGTACTTC
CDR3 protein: CASRDTTATEDYEQYF

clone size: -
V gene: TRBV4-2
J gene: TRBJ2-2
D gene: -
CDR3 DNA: TGTGCCAGCAGCCAAGGAATAGCAGGGGCCGGGGAGCTGTTTTTT
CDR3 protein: CASSQGIAGAGELFF

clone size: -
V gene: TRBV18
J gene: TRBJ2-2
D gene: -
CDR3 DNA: TGTGCCAGCTCACCGGACAGCCCTTCGAACACCGGGGAGCTGTTTTTT
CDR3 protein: CASSPDSPSNTGELFF

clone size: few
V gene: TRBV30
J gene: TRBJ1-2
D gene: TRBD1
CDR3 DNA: TGTGCCTGGAGTTTTACAGGGGATGGCTACACCTTC
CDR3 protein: CAWSFTGDGYTF

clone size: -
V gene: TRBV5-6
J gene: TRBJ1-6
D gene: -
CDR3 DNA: TGTGCCAGCAGCGCCCAGGGGTTCGGCGTCTCACCCCTCCACTTT
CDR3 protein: CASSAQGFGVSPLHF

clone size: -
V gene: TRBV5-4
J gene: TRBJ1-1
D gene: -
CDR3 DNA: TGCGCCAGCAGCCAAGCTCTAGCGGGGAACACTGAAGCTTTCTTT
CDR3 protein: CASSQALAGNTEAFF

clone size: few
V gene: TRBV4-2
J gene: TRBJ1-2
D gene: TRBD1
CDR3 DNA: TGTGCCAGCAGCCAAGACCGGACAGGTGGCTACACCTTC
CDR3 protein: CASSQDRTGGYTF

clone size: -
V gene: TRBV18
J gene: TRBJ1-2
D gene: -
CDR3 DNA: TGTGCCAGCTCTCCCCCGGACAGCCGTAACTATGGCTACACCTTC
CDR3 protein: CASSPPDSRNYGYTF

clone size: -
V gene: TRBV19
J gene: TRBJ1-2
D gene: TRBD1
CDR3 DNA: TGTGCCGTTAGGGACAGGGATGCTAACTATGGCTACACCTTC
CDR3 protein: CAVRDRDANYGYTF

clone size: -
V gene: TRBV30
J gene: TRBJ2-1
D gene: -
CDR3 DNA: TGTGCCTGGGAGGTCAATGAGCAGTTCTTC
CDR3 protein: CAWEVNEQFF

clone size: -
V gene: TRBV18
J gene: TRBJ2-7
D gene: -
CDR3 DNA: TGTGCCAGCTCCTCGAAGATGGAGCAGTACTTC
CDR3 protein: CASSSKMEQYF

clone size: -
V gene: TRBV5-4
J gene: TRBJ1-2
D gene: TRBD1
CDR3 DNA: TGTGCCAGCCGCCCTCAGGGGGCTCTTGGCTACACCTTC
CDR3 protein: CASRPQGALGYTF

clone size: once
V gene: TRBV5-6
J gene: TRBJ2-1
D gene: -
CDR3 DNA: TGTGCCAGCAGCTTGTACGGGAAATACTACAATGAGCAGTTCTTC
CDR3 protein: CASSLYGKYYNEQFF

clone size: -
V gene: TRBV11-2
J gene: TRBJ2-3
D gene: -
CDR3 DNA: TGTGCCAGCAGCCCATGGGGCCTCACAGATACGCAGTATTTT
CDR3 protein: CASSPWGLTDTQYF

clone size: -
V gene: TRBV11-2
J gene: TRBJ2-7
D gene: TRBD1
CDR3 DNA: TGTGCCAGCAGCCTAGTTTGGGACAGAGGCTCCTACGAGCAGTACTTC
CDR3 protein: CASSLVWDRGSYEQYF

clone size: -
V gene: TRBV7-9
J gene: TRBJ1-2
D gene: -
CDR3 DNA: TGTGCCAGCAGCTTATCGGCAGTCTCGGTCGGGGGCTACACCTTC
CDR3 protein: CASSLSAVSVGGYTF

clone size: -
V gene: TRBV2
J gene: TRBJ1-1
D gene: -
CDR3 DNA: TGTGCCAGCGATTACCAGAACACTGAAGCTTTCTTT
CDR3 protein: CASDYQNTEAFF

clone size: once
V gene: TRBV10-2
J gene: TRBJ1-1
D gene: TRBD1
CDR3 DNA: TGCGCCAGCAGTGCGGACAGGGACACTGAAGCTTTCTTT
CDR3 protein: CASSADRDTEAFF

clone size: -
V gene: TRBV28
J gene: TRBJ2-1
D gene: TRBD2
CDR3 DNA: TGTGCCAGCATCCCCCTAGCGGGGAGCTACAATGAGCAGTTCTTC
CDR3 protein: CASIPLAGSYNEQFF

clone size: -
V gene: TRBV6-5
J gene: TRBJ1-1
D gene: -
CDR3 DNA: TGTGCCAGCAGTTACTCGACGGTCATGAACACTGAAGCTTTCTTT
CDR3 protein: CASSYSTVMNTEAFF

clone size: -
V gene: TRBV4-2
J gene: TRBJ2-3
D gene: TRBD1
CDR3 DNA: TGTGCCAGCAGCCAAGATCTGACAGGGGCGACAGATACGCAGTATTTT
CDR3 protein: CASSQDLTGATDTQYF

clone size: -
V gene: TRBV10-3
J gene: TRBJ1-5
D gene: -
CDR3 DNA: TGTGCCATCAGTGAGTATGCAGAAAGCAATCAGCCCCAGCATTTT
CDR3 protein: CAISEYAESNQPQHF

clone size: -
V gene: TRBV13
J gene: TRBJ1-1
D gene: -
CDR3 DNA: TGTGCCAGCAGCTCCGATCAGGCCCCTTACACTGAAGCTTTCTTT
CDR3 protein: CASSSDQAPYTEAFF

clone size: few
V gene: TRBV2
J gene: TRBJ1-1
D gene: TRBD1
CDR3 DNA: TGTGCCAGCATTAACAGGGGGATCACTGAAGCTTTCTTT
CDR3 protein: CASINRGITEAFF

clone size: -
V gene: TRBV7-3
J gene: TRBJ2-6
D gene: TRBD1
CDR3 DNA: TGTGCCAGCAGCGGGACAGGGGGAGTTGGCGTCCTGACTTTC
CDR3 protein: CASSGTGGVGVLTF

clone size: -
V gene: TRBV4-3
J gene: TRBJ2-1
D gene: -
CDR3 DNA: TGCGCCAGCAGCCACGGACTTATCCATGAGCAGTTCTTC
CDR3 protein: CASSHGLIHEQFF

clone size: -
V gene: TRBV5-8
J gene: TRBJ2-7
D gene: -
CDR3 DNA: TGTGCCAGCAGCTTTAACGGGGTTAAATCCTACGAGCAGTACTTC
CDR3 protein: CASSFNGVKSYEQYF

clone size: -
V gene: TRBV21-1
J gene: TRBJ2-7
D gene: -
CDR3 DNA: TGTGCCAGCAGCGAAACGGACGGACAATACGAGCAGTACTTC
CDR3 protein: CASSETDGQYEQYF

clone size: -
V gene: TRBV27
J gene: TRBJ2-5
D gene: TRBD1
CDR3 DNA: TGTGCCAGCAGTTTCCATGGGACAGGGGGGCAAGAGACCCAGTACTTC
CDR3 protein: CASSFHGTGGQETQYF

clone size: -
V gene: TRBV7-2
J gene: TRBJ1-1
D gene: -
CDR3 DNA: TGTGCCAGCAGCGACCTGGGGGTCGAAGCTTTCTTT
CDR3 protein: CASSDLGVEAFF

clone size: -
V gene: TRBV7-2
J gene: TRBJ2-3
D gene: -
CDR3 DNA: TGTGCCAGCAGCTTAGATCCGGCGGGGATCACAGATACGCAGTATTTT
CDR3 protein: CASSLDPAGITDTQYF

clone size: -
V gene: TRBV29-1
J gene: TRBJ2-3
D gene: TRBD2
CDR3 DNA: TGCAGCGTTGAAGTGGGGGGGGCAGATACGCAGTATTTT
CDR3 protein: CSVEVGGADTQYF

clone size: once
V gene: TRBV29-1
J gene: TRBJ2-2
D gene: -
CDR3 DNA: TGCAGCGCCGGGGGATGGGACACCGGGGAGCTGTTTTTT
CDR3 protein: CSAGGWDTGELFF

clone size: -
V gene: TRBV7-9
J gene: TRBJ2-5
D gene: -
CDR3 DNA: TGTGCCAGCAGCGGCTCAGGGGACGGGTGGACCCAGTACTTC
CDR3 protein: CASSGSGDGWTQYF

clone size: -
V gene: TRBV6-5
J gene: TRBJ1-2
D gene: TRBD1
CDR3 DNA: TGTGCCAGCAGTTACTCGAGGGACACAGGGGGGGCTGGCTACACCTTC
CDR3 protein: CASSYSRDTGGAGYTF

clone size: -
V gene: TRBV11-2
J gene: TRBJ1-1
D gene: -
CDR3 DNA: TGTGCCAGCAGCCCTTTATCGTCCAGGGGTGAAGCTTTCTTT
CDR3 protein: CASSPLSSRGEAFF

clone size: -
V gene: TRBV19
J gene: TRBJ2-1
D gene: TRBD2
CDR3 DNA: TGTGCCAGTTCACGGCGGGGGGGCAATGAGCAGTTCTTC
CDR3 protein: CASSRRGGNEQFF

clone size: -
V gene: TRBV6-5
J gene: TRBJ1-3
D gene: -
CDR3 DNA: TGTGCCAGCAGTCCAACCCGCTCGGGAAACACCATATATTTT
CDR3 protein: CASSPTRSGNTIYF